This TCR beta chain originates from a study of T cell changes during pregnancy in multiple sclerosis. CDR1 SGHVS and CDR2 FQNEAQ come from the germline V gene. V was pared by 5 bases and J by 4 bases, with 6 bases between. This CDR3 spans 12 amino acids. Some clones are missing from TCRdb's copy, which holds only in-frame ones; the method was immunoSEQ multiplex PCR. The sample contains around 20,000 clones, more than 75% of which appear only once. The chain carries TRBV7-8 and TRBJ2-1; D is uncertain. The sample was CD8+ T cells from peripheral blood mononuclear cells, taken after pregnancy. This clonotype was obtained from a female donor with multiple sclerosis, enrolled in a pregnancy study. This CDR3 reads CASSQNYNEQFF. In DNA form, the CDR3 reads TGTGCCAGCAGCCAAAATTACAATGAGCAGTTCTTC.